A single T cell receptor beta chain is shown here with its context. Its antigen is undetermined. The length of the CDR3 is 12 residues. The ends were cut back, 1 base at V and 9 bases at J, with 7 bases in the middle. Germline assignment: CDR1 SGHTA and CDR2 FQGNSA. This sample is part of a study of T-cell reconstitution after alpha-beta-depleted transplantation in children. Findings and caveats of the study: Where alpha-beta T cells came from about two months after transplant was reportedly several hundred expanded graft clones. At one year after transplant, newly produced T cells mostly accounted for T-cell counts and diversity. It was surviving recipient T cells and thymic progenitors that gave some patients high TCRbeta diversity at day 60.

Preparation of the TCRbeta library involved a method that used unique molecular identifiers. TCRdb called the PCR reads again in MiXCR, with one record for every CDR3 protein. The sample includes around 500,000 distinct CDR3 sequences, 20% to 25% seen only once; the top ten take over 12%. The material sequenced was PBMCs, mostly from graft donor cells, taken 360 days after TCRalphabeta/CD19-depleted stem cell transplant. The sequence was obtained from a boy under three years old who had a stem cell transplant for acute myeloid leukemia, so the T cells may come from the graft donor. The chain employs TRBV7-2 and TRBJ2-4, with no clear D. CDR3 amino acids: CASSLGRGIQYF. CDR3 in DNA: TGTGCCAGCAGCTTAGGCCGAGGCATTCAGTACTTC.